This T cell receptor beta chain stems from a study of T cells after yellow fever vaccination (dated 2019 in TCRdb). Background for the entire study: Libraries from fractions with low cell numbers were prepared with the SMART-Seq v4 Ultra Low Input RNA kit. Two healthy male donors made up the cohort, one aged 18 to 30 years and the other aged 30 to 39 years. Blood was collected at multiple timepoints before and after primary and secondary immunization, and bulk PBMC replicates and cell subsets were isolated. To track T-cell clones before and after primary and booster YFV17D yellow fever vaccination, bulk TCR alpha and beta repertoires were sequenced longitudinally.

What the treatment or condition label conveys for this sample: live attenuated yellow fever vaccine strain. PBMCs were isolated from peripheral blood using a standard Ficoll-Paque protocol. CD4 and CD8 T-cell fractions were isolated with Dynabeads CD4 and CD8 positive selection kits. TriZol was used to extract RNA from bulk PBMCs, CD4 and CD8 fractions, and dextramer-positive and dextramer-negative fractions. Concerning this clonotype: The antigen it recognizes is unknown. No much larger clonotype is one base removed from it; base qualities were not supplied.

Here is what the overall study found, with its caveats: A small share of clonotypes was detected in both CD4 and CD8 compartments, with the overlap likely arising from convergent recombination. FACS-sorted repertoires could contain abundant contaminating clonotypes from the bulk population, so computational filtering was required. Compared with the primary T-cell response, the secondary T-cell response was weaker but faster, peaking on day 5 rather than day 15. Only a couple of donors were included in the study, so the extent to which the findings can be generalized is limited. After the booster, most clones that had expanded after primary vaccination were detected again (around 96% of CD4 and 70% to 90% of CD8), suggesting broad maintenance of memory.

Including the terminal cysteine and phenylalanine, the CDR3 comprises 15 residues. The only DNA kept is the CDR3, 45 bases in frame from the first base. The germline V gene yields SGHRS for CDR1 and YFSETQ for CDR2. The V end loses 0 bases and the J end loses 5 bases, and a stretch of 13 bases separates them. TCR cDNA was made using 5'RACE template switching, a step that added a universal primer site and unique molecular identifiers. Priming for cDNA synthesis came from both the TCR alpha and TCR beta constant segments. Library amplification involved two PCR steps, and the second step added sample barcodes and sequencing adapters. Sequencing of the libraries was done on either Illumina HiSeq 2500 (2x100 bp) or NovaSeq (2x150 bp). In the original analysis: MIGEC handled demultiplexing of reads and collapsing into UMI consensus sequences, while MiXCR performed V(D)J alignment. Vaccine-responding clonotypes were defined with edgeR using replicate PBMC samples, requiring FDR below 0.01 and a log2 fold change above 5 up to day 15. Each bulk clonotype was labeled CD4 or CD8 based on which sequenced repertoire, CD4 or CD8, contained the clonotype at higher abundance. TCRdb ran its own pipeline on the public reads, namely fastp trimming at Q25 and MiXCR clone calling, and kept in-frame beta chains. Rows with a matching CDR3 protein are joined into one entry that keeps the most common DNA and genes. The V and J calls and clone size come from TCRdb's table, not from the authors' own analysis. Recorded for this sample are approximately 180,000 distinct CDR3 sequences; 5.5% to 7.5% of them occurred a single time. The ten largest clones take up approximately 3% of the sample.

The chain couples TRBV5-1 to TRBJ2-3; perhaps TRBD2 is the D gene, with 7 bases matching. This specimen was CD4+ T cells sorted from PBMCs, taken on the day of the first yellow fever vaccination. This receptor was obtained from a man between 18 and 35 years old who received the YFV17D yellow fever vaccine. The CDR3 protein is CASSLGAGARDTQYF. The DNA is TGCGCCAGCAGCTTGGGGGCGGGGGCCAGAGATACGCAGTATTTT.